The 27 T cell receptor beta chains below were found in one sample sequenced in a study of technical replicates of blood from a handful of donors. Generated by immunoSEQ multiplex PCR, the TCRdb table keeps only in-frame clones and is missing some. The profile shows 70,000 or so clones, roughly 98% of them singletons. The material sequenced was T cells isolated from PBMCs. The receptor set was obtained from a human donor in good health.

This clone was found once. This chain uses TRBV20-1 with TRBJ1-2; D gene uncertain. The CDR3 consists of 11 residues. V lost 2 bases and J lost 4, with 5 bases in between. Germline V CDR1 and CDR2: DFQATT, SNEGSKA (reference sequence). The CDR3: CSARSGYGYTF. CDR3 DNA sequence: TGCAGTGCTAGATCGGGCTATGGCTACACCTTC.

The chain employs TRBV21-1 and TRBJ1-1. TRBV21-1 is reported as a pseudogene. The CDR3 length is 16 residues. CDR3: CASSKEGVGGNTEAFF. Here the CDR3 DNA reads TGTGCCAGCAGCAAAGAAGGGGTGGGGGGAAACACTGAAGCTTTCTTT.

The V call is TRBV28, the J call TRBJ2-5; possibly TRBD1 for D (5 bases). CDR1 and CDR2 from the germline V gene are MDHEN and SYDVKM. This CDR3 comprises 13 residues. Between the trimmed V and J ends, which lost 11 bases and 2 bases, there was a span of 15 bases. The CDR3 region has the DNA TGTGCCTCAGCAATGGCAGGGCAAGAGACCCAGTACTTC. It specifies CASAMAGQETQYF. The whole variable domain, remainder taken from reference TRBV28 and TRBJ2-5, is DVKVTQSSRYLVKRTGEKVFLECVQDMDHENMFWYRQDPGLGLRLIYFSYDVKMKEKGDIPEGYSVSREKKERFSLILESASTNQTSMYLCASAMAGQETQYFGPGTRLLVL.

CDR3 in DNA: TGCGCCAGCAGCCAAGTTACCGGGGATACGCAGTATTTT. This translates into CASSQVTGDTQYF. The genes are TRBV4-3 and TRBJ2-3; D is ambiguous. Germline V lookup: CDR1 LGHNA, CDR2 YSLEER. There are 13 residues in the CDR3. Trimming left V 1 base short and J 6 bases short, with 8 bases between.

The chain carries TRBV5-1 and TRBJ2-2, with D hard to call. V was clipped by 1 base and J by 0 bases, with 7 bases between them. CDR1 SGHRS and CDR2 YFSETQ come from the germline V gene. This CDR3 comprises 15 residues. DNA for the CDR3: TGCGCCAGCAGCTTGACGGTATCGAACACCGGGGAGCTGTTTTTT. Translation: CASSLTVSNTGELFF.

The CDR3 is CASSETGENNEQFF. Here the CDR3 DNA reads TGTGCCAGCAGTGAAACAGGGGAAAACAATGAGCAGTTCTTC. The chain is built from TRBV6-4 and TRBJ2-1; 7 positions agree with TRBD1. V was pared by 3 bases and J by 5 bases, with 4 bases of the junction left unmatched. This CDR3 spans 14 amino acids. The germline CDR1 and CDR2 sequences are MRHNA and SNTAGT.

The chain joins TRBV2 to TRBJ1-1; 8 bases map to TRBD1. The CDR3 runs to 15 residues. The germline gives CDR1 SNHLY, CDR2 FYNNEI. V lost 8 bases to trimming and J lost 1 base; unmatched junction nucleotides: 9. CDR3 protein: CASSWQGASNTEAFF. In nucleotides, the CDR3 is TGTGCCAGCTCCTGGCAGGGGGCCTCGAACACTGAAGCTTTCTTT.

V and J are TRBV11-3 and TRBJ2-2, with TRBD2 matching 14 bases. V dropped 5 bases and J dropped 5; count of bases not matched to a gene: 4. Germline loops: CDR1 SGHNT, CDR2 YENEEA. The CDR3 contains 16 residues. The CDR3 sequence is CASSLGTSGRTGELFF. The CDR3 coding sequence is TGTGCCAGCAGCCTAGGGACTAGCGGGAGAACCGGGGAGCTGTTTTTT.

V usage is TRBV2 and J usage is TRBJ2-1, with TRBD2 as a possible D gene (5 bases). The CDR3 totals 16 residues. V lost 6 bases to trimming and J lost 7 bases, with 22 bases between them. CDR1 and CDR2 (germline): SNHLY, FYNNEI. CDR3 sequence: CASSPPGSEYGNEQFF. The CDR3, as DNA: TGTGCCAGCAGCCCCCCGGGGAGCGAATATGGGAATGAGCAGTTCTTC. Together with reference TRBV2 and TRBJ2-1, the CDR3 gives the full variable domain: EPEVTQTPSHQVTQMGQEVILRCVPISNHLYFYWYRQILGQKVEFLVSFYNNEISEKSEIFDDQFSVERPDGSNFTLKIRSTKLEDSAMYFCASSPPGSEYGNEQFFGPGTRLTVL.

This clone was recorded only once. CDR3 nucleotides: TGCGCCAAAAGACAGGGTGGGGCCGAGCAGTACTTC. Encoded protein: CAKRQGGAEQYF. The J gene is TRBJ2-7, the V gene TRBV23-1; 7 bases are shared with TRBD1. TRBV23-1 is annotated as an ORF whose role is uncertain. Trimming took 10 bases from V and 6 from J; bases not matched to a gene: 9. This CDR3 has 12 amino acids.

This clone has just one count. The chain joins TRBV7-3 to TRBJ2-1; 10 bases align to TRBD2. CDR3 length: 15 residues. V gave up 2 bases and J gave up 9 bases; unmatched junction bases: 7. The germline V gene has CDR1 SGHTA and CDR2 FQGTGA. CDR3 sequence reads: CASSLGLAGVGEQFF. Here the CDR3 DNA reads TGTGCCAGCAGCTTAGGGCTAGCGGGAGTAGGTGAGCAGTTCTTC.

This chain connects TRBV19 to TRBJ1-1, with D maybe TRBD1 (6 bases). The CDR3 has 16 amino acids. Germline values: CDR1 LNHDA, CDR2 SQIVND (reference sequence). The V end was cut by 3 bases, the J end by 1 base, with 15 bases between. The CDR3 DNA follows: TGTGCCAGTAGTATTACCGGGGGGCGGGGGAACACTGAAGCTTTCTTT. Its translation: CASSITGGRGNTEAFF.

This rearrangement joins TRBV27 to TRBJ2-7, with D perhaps matching TRBD1 (5 bases). The CDR3 length is 15 residues. Germline V gene sequence: CDR1 MNHEY, CDR2 SMNVEV (reference sequence). The V gene lost 7 bases and the J gene lost 3 bases, with 19 bases spanning the gap. CDR3 region: CASTPGRNRHYEQYF. The CDR3 DNA reads TGTGCCAGCACCCCAGGGCGGAATCGGCACTACGAGCAGTACTTC.

The chain links TRBV5-8 to TRBJ1-2, with 7 positions matching TRBD1. This CDR3 has 14 amino acids. CDR1 SGHTS and CDR2 YDEGEE come from the germline V gene. The junction had 5 bases not matched to a gene; V was cut back by 4 bases and J by 2 bases. The CDR3 nucleotides are TGTGCCAGCAGCCCAGGGACAGCCAACTATGGCTACACCTTC. Amino acid sequence: CASSPGTANYGYTF.

V is TRBV19 and J is TRBJ1-5; D gene unclear. Germline V gene lookup returns CDR1 LNHDA and CDR2 SQIVND (reference sequence). V lost 6 bases to trimming and J lost 3 bases, with 15 bases between them. The CDR3 has 15 residues. This CDR3 reads CASRKISGNNQPQHF. The CDR3 nucleotides read TGTGCCAGTAGAAAGATATCGGGGAACAATCAGCCCCAGCATTTT.

The chain carries TRBV5-1 and TRBJ1-1; 8 bases agree with TRBD1. The CDR3 is 19 amino acids. The trim removed 7 bases at V and 0 bases at J, leaving 20 bases unmatched. Germline lookup yields CDR1 SGHRS and CDR2 YFSETQ. The CDR3 coding sequence is TGCGCCAGCGGCGACGTTATTATTACAGGGGGGCGCATGAACACTGAAGCTTTCTTT. This sequence encodes CASGDVIITGGRMNTEAFF.

V is TRBV5-1 and J is TRBJ1-1; no clear D. V was trimmed by 4 bases and J by 0 bases, leaving 7 bases between them. The CDR3 sequence is 13 residues long. Germline V gives CDR1 SGHRS, CDR2 YFSETQ. In nucleotides, the CDR3 is TGCGCCAGCAGCCAAGAGGTGAACACTGAAGCTTTCTTT. Translated, it gives CASSQEVNTEAFF.

The chain recombines TRBV6-1 with TRBJ2-7; possible D gene TRBD1, 6 bases. CDR3 length: 15 residues. Germline V gives CDR1 MNHNS, CDR2 SASEGT. Deletions cut 6 bases from V and 3 bases from J, with 18 bases between. CDR3 residues: CASRENRDKFYEQYF. DNA of the CDR3: TGTGCCAGCAGAGAAAACCGGGACAAATTCTACGAGCAGTACTTC.

J is TRBJ2-7 and V is TRBV14, with D tentatively TRBD2 (6 bases). This CDR3 has 16 amino acids. The V gene lost 4 bases and the J gene lost 0 bases, with 16 bases spanning the gap. The germline V gene encodes CDR1 SGHDN and CDR2 FVKESK. The CDR3 sequence: CASSPISAGNSYEQYF. In nucleotides, the CDR3 is TGTGCCAGCAGCCCAATCAGTGCGGGGAACTCCTACGAGCAGTACTTC.

CDR3 amino acids: CASSLTGTIDQPQHF. The CDR3 DNA reads as TGTGCCAGCAGCTTAACGGGGACTATTGACCAGCCCCAGCATTTT. J is TRBJ1-5 and V is TRBV11-2; D might be TRBD1 (5 bases). CDR3 size: 15 residues. Germline CDR1 reads SGHAT; CDR2 reads FQNNGV. Trimming shortened V by 2 bases and J by 7 bases, and 15 bases separated the two germline ends. The full variable domain, rest sourced from reference TRBV11-2 and TRBJ1-5, is EAGVAQSPRYKIIEKRQSVAFWCNPISGHATLYWYQQILGQGPKLLIQFQNNGVVDDSQLPKDRFSAERLKGVDSTLKIQPAKLEDSAVYLCASSLTGTIDQPQHFGDGTRLSIL.

The V gene is TRBV25-1, the J gene TRBJ2-3, with D unclear. CDR3 length: 14 residues. The germline gives CDR1 MGHDK, CDR2 SYGVNS. Trimming removed 1 base at V and 5 bases at J, with 10 bases between. CDR3 nucleotide sequence: TGTGCCAGCAGTGAATCGAGGATAATAGATACGCAGTATTTT. It codes for CASSESRIIDTQYF.

The rearrangement links TRBV6-6 to TRBJ1-5; no reliable D call. CDR3 length: 13 residues. V was clipped by 4 bases and J by 4 bases, with 8 bases between them. Germline V gives CDR1 MNHNY, CDR2 SVGAGI (reference sequence). CDR3 nucleotide sequence: TGTGCCAGCAGTTTCCCGGGGAATCAGCCCCAGCATTTT. Translated: CASSFPGNQPQHF.

The J gene is TRBJ2-1, the V gene TRBV5-4; the match to TRBD2 covers 11 bases. The germline gives CDR1 SGHNT, CDR2 YYREEE (reference sequence). J gave up 4 bases and V 3 bases, and 0 bases lay outside the gene matches. This CDR3 spans 14 amino acids. This CDR3 reads CASSSSGRYNEQFF. DNA of the CDR3: TGTGCCAGCAGCTCTAGCGGGAGGTACAATGAGCAGTTCTTC.

The rearrangement joins TRBV7-3 to TRBJ2-1, with a weak D call TRBD2 (6 bases). The CDR3 is 14 amino acids. Germline loops: CDR1 SGHTA, CDR2 FQGTGA. The ends were cut back, 5 bases at V and 4 bases at J, with 12 bases in the middle. The CDR3 DNA sequence: TGTGCCAGCAGCCCCGGGACTTCTTACAATGAGCAGTTCTTC. This sequence encodes CASSPGTSYNEQFF.

The rearrangement uses TRBV19 and TRBJ2-3; TRBD2 matches at 9 bases. V lost 5 bases and J lost 3; bases outside the gene matches: 9. The CDR3 totals 16 residues. Germline lookup yields CDR1 LNHDA and CDR2 SQIVND (reference sequence). This CDR3 is CASSLRGAGGTDTQYF. The DNA for the CDR3 is TGTGCCAGTAGTTTAAGAGGAGCGGGAGGTACAGATACGCAGTATTTT.

This chain connects TRBV20-1 to TRBJ2-1; TRBD2 agrees at 7 bases. Germline V gene sequence: CDR1 DFQATT, CDR2 SNEGSKA (reference sequence). The CDR3 has 11 residues. Unmatched junction bases numbered 8, after V lost 3 bases and J lost 15 bases. The DNA of the CDR3 is TGCAGTGCTAGGGGCGGACTAGTAACGTTCTTC. Translating it yields CSARGGLVTFF.

V gene TRBV11-3 combines with J gene TRBJ2-7, with no clear D. Germline-derived CDR1 and CDR2 are SGHNT and YENEEA. Trimming cost V 7 bases and J 0 bases, with 13 bases left between them. The CDR3 totals 14 residues. The CDR3 DNA sequence: TGTGCCAGCACACTAAGGCCCAACTCCTACGAGCAGTACTTC. It encodes CASTLRPNSYEQYF.